The text below deals with one T cell receptor (beta chain). In germline, CDR1 is SGHRS, CDR2 YFSETQ. With 0 bases clipped from V and 1 base from J, the junction kept 3 bases outside the gene matches. This CDR3 has 15 amino acids. Source study methods: Reference gene primer amplification in the assay estimated nucleated cell counts. TCRdb's copy holds only in-frame clones and misses some; the assay was immunoSEQ multiplex PCR. For V, J and clone size, that table is used; D and trimming come from the DNA. The sample includes roughly 330,000 clones, about 82% of them seen just once. This sample is part of a study of blood T cell repertoires in COVID-19. Turning to the study itself: Acute-phase and convalescent COVID-19 samples originated in the United States, Italy and Spain.

The chain combines TRBV5-1 with TRBJ1-1, with 7 bases aligning to TRBD1. The material sequenced was peripheral blood. The sequence was obtained from a woman aged 45 to 65 with acute or convalescent COVID-19. The CDR3, as DNA: TGCGCCAGCAGCTTGGCCGGGACAGCGAACACTGAAGCTTTCTTT. This encodes CASSLAGTANTEAFF.